This T cell receptor (beta chain) came from a study of STAT3 mutations in large granular lymphocyte leukemia. Study as a whole: Roughly 38% of treated T-LGLL patients showed hematologic response to immunosuppression.

The protocol was immunoSEQ multiplex PCR, while the TCRdb copy is restricted to in-frame clones and leaves out a portion. The data show 30,000 to 40,000 clones, more than 75% seen once. Comments on this clone: The target antigen is unknown.

CDR1 and CDR2 (germline): KGHSH, LQKENI. V shed 6 bases and J 5 bases; nucleotides not matched to a gene: 4. The CDR3 sequence is 14 residues long. Study outcomes and limitations: At least one immunodominant TCR beta clonotype appeared in every T-cell large granular lymphocyte leukemia patient.

V and J are TRBV18 and TRBJ2-3, with 11 positions matching TRBD1. The specimen sequenced was peripheral blood mononuclear cells. The sequence derives from a man between 60 and 75 years old with T-cell large granular lymphocyte leukemia. Some clones in this sample may be carry-over from other donors' samples. The CDR3 protein is CASSPGTGGDTQYF. DNA of the CDR3: TGTGCCAGCTCCCCCGGGACAGGGGGAGATACGCAGTATTTT.